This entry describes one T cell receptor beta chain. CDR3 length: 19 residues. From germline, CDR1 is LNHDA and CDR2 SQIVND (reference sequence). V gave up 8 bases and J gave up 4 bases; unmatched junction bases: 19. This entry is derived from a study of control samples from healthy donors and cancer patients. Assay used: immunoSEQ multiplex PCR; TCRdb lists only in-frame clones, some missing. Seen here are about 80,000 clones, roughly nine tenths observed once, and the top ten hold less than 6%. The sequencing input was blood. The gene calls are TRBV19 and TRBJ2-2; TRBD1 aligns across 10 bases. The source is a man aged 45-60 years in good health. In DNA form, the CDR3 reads TGTGCCAGTGGTTTGACAGGGGGCGGTATCGTGGGTTCCACCGGGGAGCTGTTTTTT. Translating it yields CASGLTGGGIVGSTGELFF.